This T cell receptor (beta chain) is drawn from a study of cytomegalovirus exposure and HLA in healthy donors. The ends lost 1 base at V and 1 base at J; junction bases unmatched: 6. The CDR3 sequence is 16 residues long. Germline assignment: CDR1 SQVTM and CDR2 ANQGSEA. Both 60 Vbeta primers and 13 Jbeta primers went into the PCR. The method was immunoSEQ multiplex PCR; TCRdb's version includes in-frame clones alone and lacks a portion of them. The top ten hold 2% to 2.5% of the sample, which has around 300,000 clones, roughly four fifths seen once. The V call is TRBV29-1, the J call TRBJ1-1, with 10 bases that match TRBD1. This receptor was taken from a middle-aged woman in good health and CMV-seropositive. The sequencing sample was made of PBMCs. The CDR3 loop reads CSVEVPRTGGNTEAFF. DNA of the CDR3: TGCAGCGTTGAAGTCCCGCGGACAGGGGGGAACACTGAAGCTTTCTTT.